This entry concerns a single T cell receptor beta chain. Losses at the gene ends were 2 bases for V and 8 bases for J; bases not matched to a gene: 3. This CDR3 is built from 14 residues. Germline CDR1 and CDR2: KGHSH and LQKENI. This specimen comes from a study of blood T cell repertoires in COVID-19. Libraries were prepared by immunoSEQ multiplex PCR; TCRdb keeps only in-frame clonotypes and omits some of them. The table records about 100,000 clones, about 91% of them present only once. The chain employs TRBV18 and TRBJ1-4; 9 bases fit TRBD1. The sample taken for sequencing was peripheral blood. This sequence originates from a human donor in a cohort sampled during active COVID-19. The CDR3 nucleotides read TGTGCCAGCTCACCATTGACAGGGGGGGAAAAACTGTTTTTT. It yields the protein CASSPLTGGEKLFF.